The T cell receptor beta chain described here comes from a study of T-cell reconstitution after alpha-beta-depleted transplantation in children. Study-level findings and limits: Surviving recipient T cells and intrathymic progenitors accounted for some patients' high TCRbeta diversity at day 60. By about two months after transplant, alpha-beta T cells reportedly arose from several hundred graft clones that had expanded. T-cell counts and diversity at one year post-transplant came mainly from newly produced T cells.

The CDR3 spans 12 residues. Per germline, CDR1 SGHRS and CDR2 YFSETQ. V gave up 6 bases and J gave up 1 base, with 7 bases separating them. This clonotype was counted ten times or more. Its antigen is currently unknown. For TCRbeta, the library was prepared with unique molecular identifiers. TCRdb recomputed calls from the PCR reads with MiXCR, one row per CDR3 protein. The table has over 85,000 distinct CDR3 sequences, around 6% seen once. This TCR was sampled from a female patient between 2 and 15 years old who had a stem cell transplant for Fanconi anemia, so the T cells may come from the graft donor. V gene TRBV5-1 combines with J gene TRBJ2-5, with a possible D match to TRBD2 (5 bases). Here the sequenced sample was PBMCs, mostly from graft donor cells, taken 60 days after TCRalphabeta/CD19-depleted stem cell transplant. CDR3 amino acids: CASKTSQETQYF. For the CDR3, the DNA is TGCGCCAGCAAAACTAGCCAAGAGACCCAGTACTTC.